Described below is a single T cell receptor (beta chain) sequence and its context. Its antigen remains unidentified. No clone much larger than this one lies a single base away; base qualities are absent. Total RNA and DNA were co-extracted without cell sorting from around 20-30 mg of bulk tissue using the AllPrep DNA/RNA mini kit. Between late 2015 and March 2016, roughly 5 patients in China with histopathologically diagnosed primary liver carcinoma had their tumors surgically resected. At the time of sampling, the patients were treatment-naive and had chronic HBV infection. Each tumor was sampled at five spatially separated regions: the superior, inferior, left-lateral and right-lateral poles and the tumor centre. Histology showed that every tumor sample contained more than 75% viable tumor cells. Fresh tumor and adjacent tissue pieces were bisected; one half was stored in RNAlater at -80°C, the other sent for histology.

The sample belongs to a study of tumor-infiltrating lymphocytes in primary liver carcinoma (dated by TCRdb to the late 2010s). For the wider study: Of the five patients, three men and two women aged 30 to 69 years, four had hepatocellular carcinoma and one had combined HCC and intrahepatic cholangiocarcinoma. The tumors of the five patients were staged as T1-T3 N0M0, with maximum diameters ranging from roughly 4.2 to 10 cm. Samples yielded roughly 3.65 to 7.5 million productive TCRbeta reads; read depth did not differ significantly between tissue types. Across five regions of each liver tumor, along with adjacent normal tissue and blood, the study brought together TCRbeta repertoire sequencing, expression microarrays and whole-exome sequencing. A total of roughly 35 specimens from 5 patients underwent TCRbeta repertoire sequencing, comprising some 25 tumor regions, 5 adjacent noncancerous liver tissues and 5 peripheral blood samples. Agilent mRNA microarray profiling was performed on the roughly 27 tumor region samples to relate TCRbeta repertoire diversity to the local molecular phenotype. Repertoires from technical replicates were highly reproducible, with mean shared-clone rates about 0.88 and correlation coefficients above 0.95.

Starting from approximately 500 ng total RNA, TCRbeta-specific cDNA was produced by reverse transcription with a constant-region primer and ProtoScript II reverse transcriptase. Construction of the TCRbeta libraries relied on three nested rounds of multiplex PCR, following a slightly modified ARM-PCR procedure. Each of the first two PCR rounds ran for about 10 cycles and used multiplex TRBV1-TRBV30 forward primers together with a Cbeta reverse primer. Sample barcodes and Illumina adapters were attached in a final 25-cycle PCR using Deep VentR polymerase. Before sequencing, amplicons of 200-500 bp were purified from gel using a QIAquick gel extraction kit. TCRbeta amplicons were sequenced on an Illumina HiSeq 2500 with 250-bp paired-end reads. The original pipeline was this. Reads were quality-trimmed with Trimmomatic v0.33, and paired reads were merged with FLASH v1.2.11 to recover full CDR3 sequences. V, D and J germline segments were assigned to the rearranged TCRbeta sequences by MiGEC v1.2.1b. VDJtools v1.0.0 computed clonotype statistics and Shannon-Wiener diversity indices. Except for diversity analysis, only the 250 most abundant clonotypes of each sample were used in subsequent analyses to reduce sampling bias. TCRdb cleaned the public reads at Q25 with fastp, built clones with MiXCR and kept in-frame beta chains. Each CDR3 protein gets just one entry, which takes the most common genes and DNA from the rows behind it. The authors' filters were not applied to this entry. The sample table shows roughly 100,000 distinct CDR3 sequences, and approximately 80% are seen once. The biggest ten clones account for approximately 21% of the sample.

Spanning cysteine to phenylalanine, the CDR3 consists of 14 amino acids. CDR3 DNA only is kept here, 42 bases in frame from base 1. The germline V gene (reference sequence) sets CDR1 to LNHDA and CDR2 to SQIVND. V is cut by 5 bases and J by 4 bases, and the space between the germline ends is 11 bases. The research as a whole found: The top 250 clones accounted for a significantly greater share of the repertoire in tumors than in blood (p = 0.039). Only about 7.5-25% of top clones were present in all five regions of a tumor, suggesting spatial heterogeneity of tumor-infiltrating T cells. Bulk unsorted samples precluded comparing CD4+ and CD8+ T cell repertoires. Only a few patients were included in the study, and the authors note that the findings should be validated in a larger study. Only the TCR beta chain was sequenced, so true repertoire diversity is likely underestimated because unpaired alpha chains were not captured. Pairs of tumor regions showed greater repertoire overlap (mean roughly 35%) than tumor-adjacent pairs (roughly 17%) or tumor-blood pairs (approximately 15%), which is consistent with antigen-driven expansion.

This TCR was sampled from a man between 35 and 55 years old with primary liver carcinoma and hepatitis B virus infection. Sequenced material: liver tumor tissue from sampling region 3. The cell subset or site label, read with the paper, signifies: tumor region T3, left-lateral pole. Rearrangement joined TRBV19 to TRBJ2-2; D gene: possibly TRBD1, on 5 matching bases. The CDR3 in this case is CASSGTGSTGELFF. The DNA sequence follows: TGTGCCAGTAGTGGCACAGGATCCACCGGGGAGCTGTTTTTT.